A single sample gave rise to the 17 T cell receptor beta chains below, sequenced in a study of blood T cell repertoires in COVID-19. Sequenced by immunoSEQ multiplex PCR; TCRdb stores in-frame clones only, minus some. The sample lists approximately 47,000 clones; about 84% were seen once. The sequenced sample was peripheral blood. The receptors shown here come from a woman aged 55 to 70 with acute or convalescent COVID-19.

The chain has TRBV14 and TRBJ1-1; perhaps TRBD1 as D (5 bases). The CDR3 is made up of 14 amino acids. CDR1 is SGHDN and CDR2 is FVKESK in the germline V gene. The V end was cut by 5 bases, the J end by 1 base, with 11 bases between. The DNA of the CDR3 is TGTGCCAGCAGCGTGGGACTCCAGAACACTGAAGCTTTCTTT. It translates to CASSVGLQNTEAFF.

This chain connects TRBV10-3 to TRBJ2-6, with 7 bases identical to TRBD2. Germline-derived CDR1 and CDR2 are ENHRY and SYGVKD. After removal of 8 bases from V and 2 bases from J, the junction contained 3 bases not matched to a gene. The CDR3 is 14 residues long. CDR3 sequence reads: CAISGLAGANVLTF. As DNA, the CDR3 is TGTGCCATCTCCGGACTAGCTGGGGCCAACGTCCTGACTTTC.

The genes are TRBV9 and TRBJ1-5; maybe TRBD1 (6 bases). V was shortened by 4 bases and J by 7 bases, with 15 bases between the two germline ends. Germline CDR1 and CDR2: SGDLS and YYNGEE. The CDR3 length is 14 residues. Here the CDR3 reads CASSLRGGRQPQHF. The CDR3 DNA is TGTGCCAGCAGCCTGAGGGGGGGGCGGCAGCCCCAGCATTTT.

V is TRBV6-6 and J is TRBJ1-2; D remains unclear. V lost 6 bases to trimming and J lost 6 bases, with 14 bases between them. Germline V lookup: CDR1 MNHNY, CDR2 SVGAGI (reference sequence). The CDR3 sequence is 13 residues long. The CDR3 loop is CASRYDAADGYTF. In DNA form, the CDR3 reads TGTGCCAGCAGATATGACGCGGCTGATGGCTACACCTTC.

This chain links TRBV28 with TRBJ1-2, with unresolved D. Germline V lookup: CDR1 MDHEN, CDR2 SYDVKM. The CDR3 is 13 amino acids. Trimming pared 6 bases from V and 11 bases from J, leaving 19 bases between. CDR3 bases: TGTGCCAGCAGATCTCTCCCGGGAGGTTGGTACACCTTC. Residues: CASRSLPGGWYTF.

The rearrangement joins TRBV27 to TRBJ2-2; 7 nucleotides agree with TRBD1. Germline lookup yields CDR1 MNHEY and CDR2 SMNVEV (reference sequence). This CDR3 spans 15 amino acids. V lost 8 bases to trimming and J lost 5 bases; unmatched junction nucleotides: 11. CDR3 residues: CASARRTGSTGELFF. Written as DNA, the CDR3 is TGTGCCAGCGCCCGTCGGACAGGTTCAACCGGGGAGCTGTTTTTT.

The chain joins TRBV6-2 or TRBV6-3 to TRBJ2-3, with TRBD2 matching over 9 bases. Per germline, CDR1 MNHEY and CDR2 SVGEGT. J lost 3 bases, V lost 6 bases, and 4 bases had no gene match. CDR3 size: 14 residues. The CDR3 loop is CASSPSGKTDTQYF. CDR3 DNA sequence: TGTGCCAGCAGCCCTAGCGGGAAAACAGATACGCAGTATTTT.

V gene TRBV4-1 combines with J gene TRBJ1-3, with no clear D. CDR1 MGHRA and CDR2 YSYEKL come from the germline V gene. The CDR3 is 16 residues long. The V gene lost 4 bases and the J gene lost 3 bases, with 16 bases spanning the gap. The CDR3, as DNA: TGCGCCAGCAGCCTTCTAGGGAGCGGGAGTGGAAACACCATATATTTT. Translated: CASSLLGSGSGNTIYF.

In DNA, the CDR3 is TGTGCCAGCAGCTTACGACAGGGGGACACCGGGGAGCTGTTTTTT. As protein: CASSLRQGDTGELFF. This chain links TRBV7-3 with TRBJ2-2; the match to TRBD1 covers 9 bases. The V segment lost 2 bases and the J segment 3 bases; nucleotides outside the gene matches: 1. Germline assignment: CDR1 SGHTA and CDR2 FQGTGA. This CDR3 spans 15 amino acids.

This clone was seen more than once but under ten times. The V gene is TRBV7-2, the J gene TRBJ2-5; the match to TRBD1 covers 7 bases. The ends lost 1 base at V and 5 bases at J; junction bases unmatched: 7. This CDR3 has 15 amino acids. The germline V gene has CDR1 SGHTA and CDR2 FQGNSA. CDR3 coding DNA: TGTGCCAGCAGCTTAGACCCTGGACAGGCGGAGACCCAGTACTTC. Translating gives CASSLDPGQAETQYF.

The CDR3 region has the DNA TGTGCCAGCAGTAAAACAGGGTCGGATACGCAGTATTTT. Translated, it gives CASSKTGSDTQYF. V and J are TRBV6-5 and TRBJ2-3; possibly TRBD1 for D (6 bases). V was trimmed by 5 bases and J by 6 bases, leaving 12 bases between them. Germline CDR1 reads MNHEY; CDR2 reads SVGAGI. The CDR3 length is 13 residues.

This sequence joins TRBV27 and TRBJ1-2; 9 nucleotides match TRBD1. V lost 6 bases and J lost 6; bases outside the gene matches: 5. CDR1 and CDR2 from the germline V gene are MNHEY and SMNVEV (reference sequence). CDR3 length: 13 amino acids. CDR3 loop: CASRATGGNGYTF. CDR3 nucleotide sequence: TGTGCCAGCAGAGCGACAGGGGGAAATGGCTACACCTTC.

The rearrangement uses TRBV2 and TRBJ1-4; the D gene is possibly TRBD1 (5 bases). CDR1 SNHLY and CDR2 FYNNEI come from the germline V gene. V lost 4 bases, J lost 8 bases, and 17 bases lay in between. The CDR3 totals 15 residues. DNA for the CDR3: TGTGCCAGCAGTGCCAGGCAGCGGGGGACCGAAAAACTGTTTTTT. Translated: CASSARQRGTEKLFF.

The rearrangement joins TRBV4-1 to TRBJ2-1; 8 positions match TRBD2. V lost 0 bases to trimming and J lost 9 bases; unmatched junction nucleotides: 10. Germline V gives CDR1 MGHRA, CDR2 YSYEKL. This CDR3 has 16 amino acids. CDR3 sequence reads: CASSQETAGGLSEQFF. The CDR3 coding sequence is TGCGCCAGCAGCCAAGAGACGGCGGGGGGCCTCTCTGAGCAGTTCTTC.

This clone was counted a few times. V and J are TRBV6-5 and TRBJ1-1, with D possibly matching TRBD1 (6 bases). Trimming removed 6 bases at V and 1 base at J, with 15 bases between. CDR3 length: 15 residues. Germline-derived CDR1 and CDR2 are MNHEY and SVGAGI. The CDR3 is CASSPGASGNTEAFF. The CDR3 DNA follows: TGTGCCAGCAGCCCAGGGGCGTCGGGGAACACTGAAGCTTTCTTT.

The chain recombines TRBV4-3 with TRBJ1-3; possibly TRBD1 for D (5 bases). Trimming left V 0 bases short and J 8 bases short, with 14 bases between. This CDR3 contains 15 residues. Germline CDR1 LGHNA, CDR2 YSLEER. In DNA, the CDR3 is TGCGCCAGCAGCCAAGATCCAGGGCACGCGGACACCATATATTTT. This sequence encodes CASSQDPGHADTIYF.

The chain couples TRBV2 to TRBJ2-7, with 7 bases aligning to TRBD1. The V gene's germline CDR1 is SNHLY and CDR2 FYNNEI. V trimming: 3 bases; J trimming: 6 bases; junction bases outside the gene matches: 5. The CDR3 runs 13 residues. CDR3 residues: CASSEGQTSEQYF. CDR3 in DNA: TGTGCCAGCAGTGAGGGACAGACCTCCGAGCAGTACTTC.